A selection of T cell receptor beta chains follows, all from one sample in a study of blood T cell repertoires in COVID-19. Assay used: immunoSEQ multiplex PCR; TCRdb lists only in-frame clones, some missing. The profile shows 150,000 to 200,000 clones, 88% of them singletons. The specimen sequenced was peripheral blood. The receptors stem from a man aged 45-65 years who had recovered from COVID-19. Both conserved end residues are part of each CDR3. D genes are given only for firm matches. Clone sizes are given selectively: once, few, many, or a class where the clone is expanded.

len,j_gene,abundance,v_gene,d_gene,CDR3nt,CDR3aa
14,TRBJ1-1,-,TRBV4-1,TRBD1,TGCGCCAGCAGCCTCAGGGGGCGACGGACTGAAGCTTTCTTT,CASSLRGRRTEAFF
17,TRBJ2-1,-,TRBV6-2/TRBV6-3,TRBD2,TGTGCCAGCAGTTACCTTTTTGTAACTAGCGGGAGTGGTGAGCAGTTCTTC,CASSYLFVTSGSGEQFF
14,TRBJ2-3,-,TRBV9,TRBD1,TGTGCCAGCAGCCCCGGACAGGGGACAGATACGCAGTATTTT,CASSPGQGTDTQYF
12,TRBJ1-2,-,TRBV29-1,-,TGCAGCGTTTACGATGCAGTCTATGGCTACACCTTC,CSVYDAVYGYTF
17,TRBJ2-3,-,TRBV21-1,-,-,CASSPRVAGGSTDTQYF
15,TRBJ1-4,-,TRBV28,TRBD1,TGTGCCAGCAGTCGACAGGGTGGAACTAATGAAAAACTGTTTTTT,CASSRQGGTNEKLFF
16,TRBJ2-3,-,TRBV6-2/TRBV6-3,-,TGTGCCAGCAGTCACCCGTGGAGGAACCGCACAGATACGCAGTATTTT,CASSHPWRNRTDTQYF
13,TRBJ1-6,-,TRBV27,-,TGTGCCAGCAGTTTTGGGAGTAATTCACCCCTCCACTTT,CASSFGSNSPLHF
19,TRBJ2-1,-,TRBV5-8,-,TGTGCCAGCAGCCCGGGGGTGAGGGGACGGGGAAGCTCCTACAATGAGCAGTTCTTC,CASSPGVRGRGSSYNEQFF
16,TRBJ1-6,-,TRBV18,-,TGTGCCAGCTCACCCTCCGGACAGAGAAATAATTCACCCCTCCACTTT,CASSPSGQRNNSPLHF
14,TRBJ1-4,-,TRBV28,-,TGTGCCAGCAGTGGGCTTTGGGAGGGGGAAAAACTGTTTTTT,CASSGLWEGEKLFF
16,TRBJ1-4,-,TRBV28,TRBD1,TGTGCCAGCAGCACAGGGGGCGTCGCGTCCTATGAAAAACTGTTTTTT,CASSTGGVASYEKLFF
14,TRBJ1-2,-,TRBV7-6,TRBD1,TGTGCCAGCAGCAAGACAGGGTTAGGGGAAGGCTACACCTTC,CASSKTGLGEGYTF
17,TRBJ1-5,-,TRBV6-1,-,TGTGCCAGCAGTGAAGCCAGGGGCTTCGGGAACAATCAGCCCCAGCATTTT,CASSEARGFGNNQPQHF
15,TRBJ2-3,once,TRBV5-6,TRBD2,TGTGCCAGCAGCCTCGGACTAGCGGAGTCAGATACGCAGTATTTT,CASSLGLAESDTQYF
16,TRBJ2-2,-,TRBV27,-,TGTGCCAGCAAACCATTAGACAGCCTTGTCACCGGGGAGCTGTTTTTT,CASKPLDSLVTGELFF
16,TRBJ2-1,-,TRBV6-5,TRBD2,TGTGCCAGCAGTTACTACCAGCGGGGGGTGCGCAATGAGCAGTTCTTC,CASSYYQRGVRNEQFF
14,TRBJ1-2,-,TRBV11-1,-,TGTGCCAGCAGCTCCCTTGGACAGATCTATGGCTACACCTTC,CASSSLGQIYGYTF
15,TRBJ2-7,few,TRBV11-1,TRBD1,TGTGCCAGCAGAGACGGACAGGTCGGCCACTACGAGCAGTACTTC,CASRDGQVGHYEQYF
14,TRBJ1-2,-,TRBV5-1,-,TGCGCCAGCAGCTTGGGTGACTTTAACTATGGCTACACCTTC,CASSLGDFNYGYTF
16,TRBJ1-5,-,TRBV30,TRBD1,TGTGCCTGGACCCGCGGGGGGACAGCCAACAATCAGCCCCAGCATTTT,CAWTRGGTANNQPQHF
13,TRBJ2-5,-,TRBV15,TRBD1,TGTGCCACCAGCACAGGGGGCCAAGAGACCCAGTACTTC,CATSTGGQETQYF
15,TRBJ1-5,-,TRBV28,-,TGTGCCAGCAGTGAGGAGCTGACGAGCAATCAGCCCCAGCATTTT,CASSEELTSNQPQHF
15,TRBJ2-1,-,TRBV19,TRBD1,TGTGCCAGTAGACTCCGGGACAGGGCACACAATGAGCAGTTCTTC,CASRLRDRAHNEQFF
16,TRBJ2-3,-,TRBV5-1,TRBD2,TGCGCCAGCAGCTCTAGCGGGCGCCCTAGCACAGATACGCAGTATTTT,CASSSSGRPSTDTQYF
14,TRBJ2-7,-,TRBV27,TRBD1,TGTGCCAGCAGTTTGTCCGGGACAGGGTACGAGCAGTACTTC,CASSLSGTGYEQYF
14,TRBJ1-1,-,TRBV5-1,-,TGCGCCAGCAGCGTACCCCAGGTGAACACTGAAGCTTTCTTT,CASSVPQVNTEAFF
15,TRBJ1-5,-,TRBV6-6,TRBD1,TGTGCCAGCAGCCCGGACAGGGATAGCAATCAGCCCCAGCATTTT,CASSPDRDSNQPQHF
17,TRBJ1-1,-,TRBV7-6,TRBD1,TGTGCCAGCAGCACACGCCCGGTGACAGGGCTGGTCACTGAAGCTTTCTTT,CASSTRPVTGLVTEAFF
15,TRBJ2-2,-,TRBV28,-,TGTGCCAGCAGTCCGGAGGTAGTTGGCACCGGGGAGCTGTTTTTT,CASSPEVVGTGELFF
19,TRBJ2-3,-,TRBV7-6,TRBD2,TGTGCCAGCAGCCCGACGACTAGCGGGGGGGCCTGGGGCACAGATACGCAGTATTTT,CASSPTTSGGAWGTDTQYF
13,TRBJ2-4,-,TRBV11-2,-,TGTGCCAGCAGCTTGGACATCGGGAACATTCAGTACTTC,CASSLDIGNIQYF
15,TRBJ2-7,-,TRBV5-1,TRBD1,TGCGCCAGCAGCTTGGCAGGGGGCGACCCGAACGAGCAGTACTTC,CASSLAGGDPNEQYF
13,TRBJ2-7,once,TRBV29-1,-,TGCAGCGCCCGACAGGGAGGCAGTTACGAGCAGTACTTC,CSARQGGSYEQYF
16,TRBJ2-7,-,TRBV19,TRBD1,TGTGCCAGTAGTATAGTTGCCCGGACAGGGGGCCCCGAGCAGTACTTC,CASSIVARTGGPEQYF
17,TRBJ2-3,-,TRBV2,TRBD2,TGTGCCAGCCACGCCGAGCCCGGACTAGCGGGCACAGATACGCAGTATTTT,CASHAEPGLAGTDTQYF
11,TRBJ1-2,-,TRBV6-4,-,TGTGCCAAGTACAGGTATTATGGCTACACCTTC,CAKYRYYGYTF
15,TRBJ2-1,-,TRBV5-1,-,TGCGCCAGCAGCTTAGTGAGCGGGTCCTACAATGAGCAGTTCTTC,CASSLVSGSYNEQFF
15,TRBJ1-2,once,TRBV7-2,-,TGTGCCAGCAGCTTAGCGCAGGGGCGCGACTATGGCTACACCTTC,CASSLAQGRDYGYTF
14,TRBJ1-2,-,TRBV19,-,TGTGCCAGTAGTACCACCGGGACACCGGACCCCCACACCTTC,CASSTTGTPDPHTF
16,TRBJ2-1,-,TRBV24-1,TRBD1,TGTGCCACCAGTGATGACGTGGGGACAGGGTACAATGAGCAGTTCTTC,CATSDDVGTGYNEQFF
11,TRBJ2-1,-,TRBV30,-,TGTGCCTGCCGGAGGGGCAATGAGCAGTTCTTC,CACRRGNEQFF
14,TRBJ1-3,-,TRBV18,-,TGTGCCAGCTCGCCCTCCAGGGGCGGGAACACCATATATTTT,CASSPSRGGNTIYF
16,TRBJ2-1,-,TRBV7-2,TRBD1,TGTGCCAGCAGCGGGCCGGGACAGCAGCTCTACAATGAGCAGTTCTTC,CASSGPGQQLYNEQFF
17,TRBJ2-1,once,TRBV25-1,TRBD2,TGTGCCAGCAGTGAATATCGCCTAGCGGGAGCATACAATGAGCAGTTCTTC,CASSEYRLAGAYNEQFF
14,TRBJ1-5,-,TRBV6-5,-,TGTGCCAGCAGTCCAACGGGGGGGTCCCAGCCCCAGCATTTT,CASSPTGGSQPQHF
15,TRBJ2-7,few,TRBV18,TRBD1,TGTGCCAGCTCACCCGGGACAGGACACTCCTACGAGCAGTACTTC,CASSPGTGHSYEQYF
19,TRBJ2-2,-,TRBV3-1/TRBV3-2,TRBD1,TGTGCCAGCAGCCGAGTACCGGGACAGGGGGCGATCTCCACCGGGGAGCTGTTTTTT,CASSRVPGQGAISTGELFF
14,TRBJ1-1,-,TRBV25-1,-,TGTGCCAGCAGTGATATTGGGCTGAACACTGAAGCTTTCTTT,CASSDIGLNTEAFF
16,TRBJ1-2,few,TRBV28,TRBD1,TGTGCCAGCAGTTTATGGGCGGACAGGGGAGAGTATGGCTACACCTTC,CASSLWADRGEYGYTF
15,TRBJ2-1,once,TRBV6-4,-,TGTGCCAGCAGTCAAACGTGGGGCGCCTACAATGAGCAGTTCTTC,CASSQTWGAYNEQFF
15,TRBJ1-1,-,TRBV6-5,TRBD1,TGTGCCAGCAGTCCCCGGGACAGGGTACACACTGAAGCTTTCTTT,CASSPRDRVHTEAFF
15,TRBJ2-3,-,TRBV4-1,TRBD2,TGCGCCAGCAGCCAAGGGAGCGGGGGGGTAGATACGCAGTATTTT,CASSQGSGGVDTQYF
11,TRBJ1-1,-,TRBV5-4,-,TGTGCCAGCAGATACGACAGTGAAGCTTTCTTT,CASRYDSEAFF
17,TRBJ2-3,-,TRBV5-1,TRBD2,TGCGCCAGCAGCCCCCTTGGACTAGCGGGGGGGCCGGATACGCAGTATTTT,CASSPLGLAGGPDTQYF